The entry that follows covers one T cell receptor (beta chain) sequence. Antigen specificity is unknown. V gave up 0 bases and J gave up 11 bases, with 19 bases separating them. The CDR3 loop spans 14 amino acids. CDR1 and CDR2 (germline): GTSNPN, SVGIG (reference sequence). The data were taken from a study of identifying expanded T cells in peripheral blood. Only in-frame clones appear in the TCRdb table, and some are missing; sequencing was by immunoSEQ multiplex PCR. This sample has about 130,000 clones; less than 90% occur once, and the top ten carry 8.4%. Study findings and constraints: Approximately two-week clone count variance significantly increased as total template count grew.

Sample: blood. The chain recombines TRBV30 with TRBJ1-1; the D gene is possibly TRBD1 (6 bases). This clonotype originated in a person aged 18 to 70 in good health. DNA of the CDR3: TGTGCCTGGAGTGTAGGGACAAGCTCTTTCGGCGCTTTCTTT. Translation gives CAWSVGTSSFGAFF.